This T cell receptor (beta chain) appears in the sequencing data of a study of graft-versus-host responses after intestinal transplantation. Germline CDR1 is SGDLS and CDR2 is YYNGEE. This CDR3 is built from 13 residues. V was shortened by 0 bases and J by 8 bases, with 11 bases between the two germline ends. About this clone itself: The antigen remains unidentified.

The table came from immunoSEQ multiplex PCR; TCRdb's copy has only in-frame clones and leaves some out. Among roughly 85,000 clones, around 93% were seen once, and the ten largest hold less than 8.5%. Overall study results and limits: High graft-versus-host to host-versus-graft clonal ratios were found in allografts of patients who had graft-donor T cell macrochimerism.

The receptor's source is a human donor who was the organ donor for an intestinal transplant. The material sequenced was unstimulated CD8+ T cells sorted from spleen or lymph node cells, taken before transplant. The chain employs TRBV9 and TRBJ1-2, with no clear D. The CDR3 DNA reads as TGTGCCAGCAGCGTAGGGGGAGAAGGAGGCTACACCTTC. This encodes CASSVGGEGGYTF.